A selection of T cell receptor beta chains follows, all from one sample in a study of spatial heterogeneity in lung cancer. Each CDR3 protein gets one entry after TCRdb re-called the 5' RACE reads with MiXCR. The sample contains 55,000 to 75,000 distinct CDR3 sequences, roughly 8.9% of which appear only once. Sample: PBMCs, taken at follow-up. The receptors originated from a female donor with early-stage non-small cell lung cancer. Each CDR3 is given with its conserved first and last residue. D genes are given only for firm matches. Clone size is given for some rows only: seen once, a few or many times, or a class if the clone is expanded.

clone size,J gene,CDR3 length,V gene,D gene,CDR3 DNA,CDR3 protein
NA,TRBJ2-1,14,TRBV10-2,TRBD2,TGCGCCACGGACCTAAGCGGGATTCCCAATGAGCAGTTCTTC,CATDLSGIPNEQFF
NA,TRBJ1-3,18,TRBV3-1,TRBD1,TGTGCCAGCAGCCCAACGGGACAGCCCGCCATCTCTGGAAACACCATATATTTT,CASSPTGQPAISGNTIYF
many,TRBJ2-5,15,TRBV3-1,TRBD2,TGTGCCAGCAAGACGGGAGCGGGACCGTACGAGACCCAGTACTTC,CASKTGAGPYETQYF
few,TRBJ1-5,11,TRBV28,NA,TGTGCCAGCAGTGTAAATCAGCCCCAGCATTTT,CASSVNQPQHF
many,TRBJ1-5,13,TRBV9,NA,TGTGCCAGCAGCAGGGGTCAGGATCAGCCCCAGCATTTT,CASSRGQDQPQHF
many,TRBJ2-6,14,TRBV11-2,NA,TGTGCCAGCAGCTTGAGGGACGGGGCCAACGTCCTGACTTTC,CASSLRDGANVLTF
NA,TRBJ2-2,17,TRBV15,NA,TGTGCCACCAGCAGATCCGGAGGGGCGGCGAACACCGGGGAGCTGTTTTTT,CATSRSGGAANTGELFF
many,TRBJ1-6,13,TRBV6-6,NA,TGTGCCACATCCCCGCCAGGCAATTCACCCCTCCACTTT,CATSPPGNSPLHF
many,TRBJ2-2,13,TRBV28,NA,TGTGCCAGCAGTGCTCAGGGGACCGGGGAGCTGTTTTTT,CASSAQGTGELFF
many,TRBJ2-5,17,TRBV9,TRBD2,TGTGCCAGCAGCGTAGGAGCTAGCGGGGTGTATCAAGAGACCCAGTACTTC,CASSVGASGVYQETQYF
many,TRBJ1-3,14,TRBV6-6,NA,TGTGCCAGCATGGATGGGGGCTCTGGAAACACCATATATTTT,CASMDGGSGNTIYF
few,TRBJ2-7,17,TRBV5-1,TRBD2,TGCGCCAGCAGCTTGGACCTCCCTAGCGGCAGCTCCTACGAGCAGTACTTC,CASSLDLPSGSSYEQYF
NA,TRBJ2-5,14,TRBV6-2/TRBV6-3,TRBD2,TGTGCCAGCAGTCCAAGCGGGAGACTAGAGACCCAGTACTTC,CASSPSGRLETQYF
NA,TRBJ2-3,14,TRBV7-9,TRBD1,TGTGCCGGCGGGGACAGGATATTCACAGATACGCAGTATTTT,CAGGDRIFTDTQYF
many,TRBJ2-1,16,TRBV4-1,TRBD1,TGCGCCAGCAGCCAAGAGGACAGGTTAGGCAGGTCTGAGCAGTTCTTC,CASSQEDRLGRSEQFF
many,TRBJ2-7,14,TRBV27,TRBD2,TGTGCCAGCAGACATAGCGGGAACTCCTACGAGCAGTACTTC,CASRHSGNSYEQYF
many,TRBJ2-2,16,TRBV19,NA,TGTGCCAGTAGTATAGCTCCCGCGGGATCTGTCGGGGAGCTGTTTTTT,CASSIAPAGSVGELFF
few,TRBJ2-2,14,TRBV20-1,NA,TGCAGTGCTCCTTTGACAGGAGGCACCGGGGAGCTGTTTTTT,CSAPLTGGTGELFF
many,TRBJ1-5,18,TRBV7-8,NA,TGTGCCAGCAGCGGGGGAGGACTTTCCTTCGAGGGCAATCAGCCCCAGCATTTT,CASSGGGLSFEGNQPQHF
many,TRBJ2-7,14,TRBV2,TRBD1,TGTGCCAGCAGCCCCGGGACAGGGGCCTACGAGCAGTACTTC,CASSPGTGAYEQYF
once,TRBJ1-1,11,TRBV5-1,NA,TGCGCCAACAGCCTGGACAAGGAAGCTTTCTTT,CANSLDKEAFF
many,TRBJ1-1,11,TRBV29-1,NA,TGCAGCGCCGAATGGAACACTGAAGCTTTCTTT,CSAEWNTEAFF
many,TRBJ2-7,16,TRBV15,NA,TGTGCCACCAGCAGAGGGGCCGGAAGGAGCTCCTACGAGCAGTACTTC,CATSRGAGRSSYEQYF
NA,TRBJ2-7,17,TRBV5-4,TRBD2,TGTGCCAGCAGCTTATCAACTAGCGGGAGGCACTACTACGAGCAGTACTTC,CASSLSTSGRHYYEQYF
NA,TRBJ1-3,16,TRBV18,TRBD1,TGTGCCAGCTCACCTCTGGGACAGAGCTCTGGAAACACCATATATTTT,CASSPLGQSSGNTIYF
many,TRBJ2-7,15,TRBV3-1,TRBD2,TGTGCCAGCAGCCCCAGACTAGCGGGAGTACAAGAGCAGTACTTC,CASSPRLAGVQEQYF